Following are 25 T cell receptor beta chains from one sample sequenced in a study of STAT5B mutations in CD4+ large granular lymphocyte leukemia (dated by TCRdb to the early 2020s). The method was the immunoSEQ multiplex PCR assay. TCRdb holds this immuneACCESS table with in-frame rearrangements only. Some clones are missing; in checked studies, unresolved V genes explain under half, and the rest has no known cause. The sample profile shows 20,000 or so clones; approximately 84% of them were found once. Roughly an eighth of the sample comes from the top ten. Sequenced material: CD4+ T cells from blood buffy coats. The receptors come from a human donor in good health.

There are a few counts of this clone. The chain joins TRBV7-9 to TRBJ2-5; TRBD2 is a possible D gene (5 bases). The CDR3 consists of 15 residues. Between the trimmed V and J ends, which lost 1 base and 4 bases, there was a span of 13 bases. The germline gives CDR1 SEHNR, CDR2 FQNEAQ (reference sequence). CDR3 residues: CASSLVGGKGETQYF. In DNA form, the CDR3 reads TGTGCCAGCAGCTTAGTTGGAGGAAAGGGAGAGACCCAGTACTTC.

This rearrangement joins TRBV5-6 to TRBJ2-3, with a weak D call TRBD2 (5 bases). Germline values: CDR1 SGHDT, CDR2 YYEEEE. The CDR3 length is 16 residues. Trimming took 4 bases from V and 2 from J, leaving 17 bases between them. CDR3 sequence: CASSAFTADVTDTQYF. CDR3 nucleotide sequence: TGTGCCAGCAGCGCATTTACAGCGGACGTCACAGATACGCAGTATTTT. Using reference TRBV5-6 and TRBJ2-3 for the parts outside the CDR3, the full variable domain is DAGVTQSPTHLIKTRGQQVTLRCSPKSGHDTVSWYQQALGQGPQFIFQYYEEEERQRGNFPDRFSGHQFPNYSSELNVNALLLGDSALYLCASSAFTADVTDTQYFGPGTRLTVL.

This chain uses TRBV19 with TRBJ1-5, with a weak D call TRBD1 (6 bases). Germline V gives CDR1 LNHDA, CDR2 SQIVND (reference sequence). This CDR3 spans 15 amino acids. Trimming left V 5 bases short and J 2 bases short, with 13 bases between. This chain's CDR3 is CASSAAGAGNQPQHF. The DNA for the CDR3 is TGTGCCAGTAGTGCCGCGGGGGCGGGCAATCAGCCCCAGCATTTT.

The J gene is TRBJ2-7, the V gene TRBV6-1, with 8 bases matching TRBD2. The CDR3 runs 15 residues. In germline, CDR1 is MNHNS, CDR2 SASEGT. V lost 7 bases and J lost 1; bases outside the gene matches: 9. In DNA, the CDR3 is TGTGCCAGCACCGCCGTAGCGGGACCGTCCTACGAGCAGTACTTC. This sequence encodes CASTAVAGPSYEQYF.

DNA for the CDR3: TGTGCCAGCAGTTTCATGGAATACACCGGGGAGCTGTTTTTT. Residues: CASSFMEYTGELFF. V and J are TRBV6-6 and TRBJ2-2; D is uncertain. V shed 4 bases and J shed 3 bases, with 9 bases lying between them. The CDR3 consists of 14 residues. CDR1 and CDR2 (germline): MNHNY, SVGAGI (reference sequence).

This sequence joins TRBV6-1 and TRBJ2-3, with D unresolved. The germline V gene encodes CDR1 MNHNS and CDR2 SASEGT. There are 13 residues in the CDR3. Trimming removed 6 bases from V and 6 bases from J, with 13 bases in between. The CDR3 coding sequence is TGTGCCAGCAGACCCAGCTCCCTGGATACGCAGTATTTT. This codes for CASRPSSLDTQYF.

V and J are TRBV5-1 and TRBJ2-6; 8 positions match TRBD1. Losses at the gene ends were 3 bases for V and 2 bases for J; bases not matched to a gene: 10. CDR1 SGHRS and CDR2 YFSETQ come from the germline V gene. The CDR3 is made up of 18 amino acids. In DNA, the CDR3 is TGCGCCAGCAGCTGGGCGGACAGGGCCCGAACTGGGGCCAACGTCCTGACTTTC. Translated: CASSWADRARTGANVLTF.

This clone was observed a single time. The CDR3 sequence is CASSFGGASYEQYF. CDR3 nucleotides: TGTGCCAGCAGCTTTGGGGGGGCCTCCTACGAGCAGTACTTC. The chain joins TRBV5-6 to TRBJ2-7; perhaps TRBD2 as D (7 bases). The CDR3 sequence is 14 residues long. The germline V gene encodes CDR1 SGHDT and CDR2 YYEEEE. V was clipped by 2 bases and J by 0 bases, with 9 bases between them.

This CDR3 is CASSLGEGPTDTQYF. In nucleotides, the CDR3 is TGTGCCAGCAGCTTAGGGGAGGGACCCACAGATACGCAGTATTTT. The rearrangement joins TRBV7-9 to TRBJ2-3; 7 bases map to TRBD2. The V segment lost 1 base and the J segment 2 bases; nucleotides outside the gene matches: 3. The CDR3 consists of 15 residues. Germline values: CDR1 SEHNR, CDR2 FQNEAQ (reference sequence).

This clone is medium-sized (0.01 to 0.1%). J is TRBJ1-1 and V is TRBV14; no definite D call. The CDR3 totals 13 residues. Germline CDR1 is SGHDN and CDR2 is FVKESK. Trimming pared 6 bases from V and 5 bases from J, leaving 13 bases between. CDR3 coding DNA: TGTGCCAGCAGTGCCAGGCCTGGGACTGAAGCTTTCTTT. It encodes CASSARPGTEAFF.

This clone was detected only a few times. J is TRBJ2-1 and V is TRBV18; D perhaps matches TRBD2 (5 bases). Looked up from germline, CDR1 is KGHSH and CDR2 is LQKENI. Trimming shortened V by 3 bases and J by 10 bases, and 13 bases separated the two germline ends. This CDR3 contains 13 residues. In nucleotides, the CDR3 is TGTGCCAGCTCACCGACGCGGGCTAAAGAGCAGTTCTTC. Amino acid sequence: CASSPTRAKEQFF.

This chain's CDR3 is CASSERAPPGEQYF. In DNA, the CDR3 is TGTGCCAGCAGTGAACGGGCCCCGCCCGGCGAGCAGTACTTC. The chain links TRBV6-1 to TRBJ2-7, with unresolved D. The CDR3 spans 14 residues. Germline V gives CDR1 MNHNS, CDR2 SASEGT. V was shortened by 2 bases and J by 6 bases, with 14 bases between the two germline ends.

The chain employs TRBV7-2 and TRBJ2-3; 11 nucleotides agree with TRBD2. V trimming: 6 bases; J trimming: 0 bases; junction bases outside the gene matches: 11. Germline-derived CDR1 and CDR2 are SGHTA and FQGNSA. The CDR3 contains 18 residues. Here the CDR3 reads CASRPTSGSWSSTDTQYF. The CDR3 DNA follows: TGTGCCAGCAGGCCTACTAGCGGGAGCTGGAGTAGCACAGATACGCAGTATTTT. The full variable domain, with the rest looked up from reference TRBV7-2 and TRBJ2-3, is GAGVSQSPSNKVTEKGKDVELRCDPISGHTALYWYRQSLGQGLEFLIYFQGNSAPDKSGLPSDRFSAERTGGSVSTLTIQRTQQEDSAVYLCASRPTSGSWSSTDTQYFGPGTRLTVL.

The J gene is TRBJ1-1, the V gene TRBV6-1, with TRBD1 identical over 7 bases. This CDR3 comprises 13 residues. The germline V gene has CDR1 MNHNS and CDR2 SASEGT. The V and J ends lost 6 bases and 4 bases, in that order; junction bases with no gene match: 5. The CDR3 bases are TGTGCCAGCAGCAGGGGGTTCAGCACTGAAGCTTTCTTT. Translating gives CASSRGFSTEAFF.

The chain uses TRBV10-2 and TRBJ1-1, with D uncertain. V was pared by 6 bases and J by 0 bases, with 8 bases between. CDR3 length: 13 amino acids. CDR1 is WSHSY, CDR2 SAAADI, per germline. The CDR3 reads CASRGGMNTEAFF. The CDR3 bases are TGCGCCAGCAGAGGTGGCATGAACACTGAAGCTTTCTTT.

The gene calls are TRBV4-1 and TRBJ2-7, with 11 nucleotides matching TRBD2. The CDR3 runs 17 residues. V lost 0 bases to trimming and J lost 1 base; unmatched junction nucleotides: 5. In germline, CDR1 is MGHRA, CDR2 YSYEKL. The CDR3, as DNA: TGCGCCAGCAGCCAAGACGTAGCGGGAGGGATGTCCTACGAGCAGTACTTC. The encoded protein is CASSQDVAGGMSYEQYF.

This chain joins TRBV4-1 and TRBJ2-3; D gene unclear. The V end lost 5 bases, the J end lost 1 base, and 19 bases lay between the germline ends. Germline V gene data show CDR1 as MGHRA and CDR2 as YSYEKL. The CDR3 is 17 residues long. CDR3 DNA: TGCGCCAGCAGCTATATCGGAAAGGAGTACGGCACAGATACGCAGTATTTT. It specifies CASSYIGKEYGTDTQYF.

V is TRBV6-1 and J is TRBJ2-1; tentatively, D is TRBD2 (5 bases). The V gene's germline CDR1 is MNHNS and CDR2 SASEGT. V was cut by 1 base and J by 0 bases, with 7 bases left in between. CDR3 length: 15 amino acids. CDR3 sequence reads: CASSEEEGSYNEQFF. For the CDR3, the DNA is TGTGCCAGCAGTGAAGAAGAGGGCTCCTACAATGAGCAGTTCTTC.

The V gene is TRBV7-2, the J gene TRBJ2-1; 13 bases agree with TRBD2. The V gene end was trimmed by 5 bases and the J gene end by 6 bases; junction bases not matched to a gene: 4. Germline V gene sequence: CDR1 SGHTA, CDR2 FQGNSA. The CDR3 spans 15 residues. CDR3 coding DNA: TGTGCCAGCAGCCCTAGACTAGCGGGAGGCAATGAGCAGTTCTTC. Translated, it gives CASSPRLAGGNEQFF.

The chain employs TRBV7-9 and TRBJ1-1; D not resolved. Trimming shortened V by 4 bases and J by 5 bases, and 11 bases separated the two germline ends. The V gene's germline CDR1 is SEHNR and CDR2 FQNEAQ (reference sequence). CDR3 length: 13 residues. CDR3 coding DNA: TGTGCCAGCAGCTCCAACAGCCAGACTGAAGCTTTCTTT. This sequence encodes CASSSNSQTEAFF.

This chain connects TRBV6-5 to TRBJ1-1; TRBD1 agrees at 7 bases. J was trimmed by 11 bases and V by 6 bases; bases with no gene match: 9. CDR1 is MNHEY and CDR2 is SVGAGI in the germline V gene. CDR3 length equals 12 residues. The CDR3 here is CASRLRQGRAFF. DNA for the CDR3: TGTGCCAGCAGGCTCAGACAGGGAAGGGCTTTCTTT.

The V gene is TRBV7-2, the J gene TRBJ2-1; D tentatively fits TRBD1 or TRBD2 (5 bases each). Germline values: CDR1 SGHTA, CDR2 FQGNSA. CDR3 length: 16 residues. V was clipped by 2 bases and J by 6 bases, with 17 bases between them. The CDR3 bases are TGTGCCAGCAGCTTACGCCCGGGGACGCCACGCAATGAGCAGTTCTTC. This sequence encodes CASSLRPGTPRNEQFF.

This chain uses TRBV6-5 with TRBJ1-3; maybe TRBD1 (5 bases). The germline V gene has CDR1 MNHEY and CDR2 SVGAGI. The CDR3 has 14 residues. Deletions cut 6 bases from V and 0 bases from J, with 9 bases between. Here the CDR3 DNA reads TGTGCCAGCAGCTCGGGACTCTCTGGAAACACCATATATTTT. The encoded protein is CASSSGLSGNTIYF.

The V call is TRBV5-8, the J call TRBJ2-7; no clear D gene. The CDR3 consists of 14 residues. Trimming took off 4 bases at V and 2 bases at J, with 13 bases between the two ends. CDR1 SGHTS and CDR2 YDEGEE come from the germline V gene. The CDR3 sequence: CASSVTGRAYEQYF. The CDR3 DNA is TGTGCCAGCAGCGTTACGGGTCGAGCCTACGAGCAGTACTTC. Full variable domain (remainder filled in from reference TRBV5-8 and TRBJ2-7): EAGVTQSPTHLIKTRGQQATLRCSPISGHTSVYWYQQALGLGLQFLLWYDEGEERNRGNFPPRFSGRQFPNYSSELNVNALELEDSALYLCASSVTGRAYEQYFGPGTRLTVT.

The chain combines TRBV10-3 with TRBJ1-1, with a weak D call TRBD1 (5 bases). V lost 5 bases and J lost 5, with 18 bases in between. CDR3 length: 15 residues. Per germline, CDR1 ENHRY and CDR2 SYGVKD. CDR3 DNA sequence: TGTGCCATCAGTCAGACACCGGGGACGGGGACTGAAGCTTTCTTT. Encoded protein: CAISQTPGTGTEAFF.